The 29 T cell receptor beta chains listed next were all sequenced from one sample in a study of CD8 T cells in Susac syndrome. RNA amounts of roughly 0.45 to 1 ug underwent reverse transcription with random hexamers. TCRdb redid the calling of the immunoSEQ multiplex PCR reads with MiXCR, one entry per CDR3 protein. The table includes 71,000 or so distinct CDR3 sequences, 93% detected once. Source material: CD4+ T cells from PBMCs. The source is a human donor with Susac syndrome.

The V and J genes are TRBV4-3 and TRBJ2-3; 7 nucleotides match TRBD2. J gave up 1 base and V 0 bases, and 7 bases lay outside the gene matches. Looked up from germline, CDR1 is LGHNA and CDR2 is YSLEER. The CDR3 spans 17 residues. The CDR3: CASSQDYLAAGTDTQYF. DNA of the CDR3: TGCGCCAGCAGCCAAGATTATCTAGCGGCGGGCACAGATACGCAGTATTTT.

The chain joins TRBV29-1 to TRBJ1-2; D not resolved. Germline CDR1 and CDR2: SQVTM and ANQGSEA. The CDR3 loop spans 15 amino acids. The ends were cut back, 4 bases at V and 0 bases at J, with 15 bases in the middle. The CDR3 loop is CSVAQPNIANYGYTF. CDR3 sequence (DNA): TGCAGCGTTGCACAGCCTAATATAGCTAACTATGGCTACACCTTC.

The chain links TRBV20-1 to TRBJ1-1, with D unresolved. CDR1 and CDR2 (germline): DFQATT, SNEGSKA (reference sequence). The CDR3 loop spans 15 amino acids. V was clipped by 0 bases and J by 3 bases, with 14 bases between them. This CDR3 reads CSARDFRDGDTEAFF. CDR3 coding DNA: TGCAGTGCTAGAGATTTTCGGGATGGGGACACTGAAGCTTTCTTT.

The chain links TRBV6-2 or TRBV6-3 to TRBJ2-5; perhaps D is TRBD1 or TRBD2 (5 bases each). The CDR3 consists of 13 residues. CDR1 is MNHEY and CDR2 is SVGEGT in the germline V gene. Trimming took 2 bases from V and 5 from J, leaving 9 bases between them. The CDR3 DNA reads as TGTGCCAGCAGTTACGGGGACCCGGAGACCCAGTACTTC. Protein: CASSYGDPETQYF.

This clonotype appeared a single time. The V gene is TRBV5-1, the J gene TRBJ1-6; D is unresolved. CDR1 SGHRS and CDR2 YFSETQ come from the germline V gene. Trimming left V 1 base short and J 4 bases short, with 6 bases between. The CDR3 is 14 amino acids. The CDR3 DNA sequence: TGCGCCAGCAGCTTGAAAGGGTATAATTCACCCCTCCACTTT. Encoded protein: CASSLKGYNSPLHF.

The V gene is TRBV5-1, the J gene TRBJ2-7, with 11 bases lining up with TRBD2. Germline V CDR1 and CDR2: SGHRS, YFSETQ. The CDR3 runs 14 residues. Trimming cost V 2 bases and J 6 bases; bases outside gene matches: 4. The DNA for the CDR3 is TGCGCCAGCAGCTTTAGCGGGGGGGCGAGCGAGCAGTACTTC. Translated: CASSFSGGASEQYF.

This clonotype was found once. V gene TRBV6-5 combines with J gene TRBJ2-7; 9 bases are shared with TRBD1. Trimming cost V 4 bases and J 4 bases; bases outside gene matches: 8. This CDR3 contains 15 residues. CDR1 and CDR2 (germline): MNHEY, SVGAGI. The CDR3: CASSSTGTGMYEQYF. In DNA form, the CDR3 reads TGTGCCAGCAGTTCAACCGGGACAGGGATGTACGAGCAGTACTTC.

CDR3 sequence: CAWSLGGTGGQPQHF. In DNA form, the CDR3 reads TGTGCCTGGAGTTTGGGAGGGACAGGCGGCCAGCCCCAGCATTTT. The chain joins TRBV30 to TRBJ1-5; TRBD1 matches at 8 bases. Germline V gene lookup returns CDR1 GTSNPN and CDR2 SVGIG (reference sequence). This CDR3 has 15 residues. J lost 7 bases, V lost 2 bases, and 10 bases had no gene match.

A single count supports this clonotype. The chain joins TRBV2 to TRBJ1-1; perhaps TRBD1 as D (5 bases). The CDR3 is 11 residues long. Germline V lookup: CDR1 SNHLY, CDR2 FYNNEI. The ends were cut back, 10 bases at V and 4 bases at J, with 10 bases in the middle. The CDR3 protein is CATGAPTEAFF. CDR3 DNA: TGTGCCACCGGGGCTCCCACTGAAGCTTTCTTT.

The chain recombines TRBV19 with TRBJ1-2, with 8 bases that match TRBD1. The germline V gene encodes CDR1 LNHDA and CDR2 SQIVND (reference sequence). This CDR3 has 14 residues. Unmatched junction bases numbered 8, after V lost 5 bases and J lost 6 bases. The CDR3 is CASSPGTGSDGYTF. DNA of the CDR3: TGTGCCAGTAGTCCCGGGACAGGTTCCGATGGCTACACCTTC.

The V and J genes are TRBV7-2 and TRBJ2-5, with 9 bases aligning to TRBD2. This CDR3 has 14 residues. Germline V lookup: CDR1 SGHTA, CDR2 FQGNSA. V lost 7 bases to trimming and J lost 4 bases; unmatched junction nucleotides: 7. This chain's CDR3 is CASIRAGGAETQYF. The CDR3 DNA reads TGTGCCAGCATCCGAGCGGGGGGCGCAGAGACCCAGTACTTC.

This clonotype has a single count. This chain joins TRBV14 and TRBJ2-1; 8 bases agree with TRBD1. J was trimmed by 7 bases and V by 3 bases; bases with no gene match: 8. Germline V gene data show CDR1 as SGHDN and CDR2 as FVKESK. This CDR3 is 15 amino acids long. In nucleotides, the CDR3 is TGTGCCAGCAGCCAGCCCTTAGGACAGGGTAATGAGCAGTTCTTC. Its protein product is CASSQPLGQGNEQFF.

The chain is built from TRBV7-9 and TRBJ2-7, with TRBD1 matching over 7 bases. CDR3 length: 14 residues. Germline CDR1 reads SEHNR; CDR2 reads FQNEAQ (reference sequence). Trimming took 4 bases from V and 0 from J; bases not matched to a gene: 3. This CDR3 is CASSSQGVSYEQYF. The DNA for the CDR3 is TGTGCCAGCAGCTCTCAGGGGGTCTCCTACGAGCAGTACTTC.

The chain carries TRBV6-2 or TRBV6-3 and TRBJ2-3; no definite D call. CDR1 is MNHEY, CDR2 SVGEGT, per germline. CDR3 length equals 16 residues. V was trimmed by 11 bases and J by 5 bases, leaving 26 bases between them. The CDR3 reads CAATTPRPSHGDTQYF. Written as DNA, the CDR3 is TGTGCCGCCACAACCCCCAGGCCTTCTCACGGAGATACGCAGTATTTT.

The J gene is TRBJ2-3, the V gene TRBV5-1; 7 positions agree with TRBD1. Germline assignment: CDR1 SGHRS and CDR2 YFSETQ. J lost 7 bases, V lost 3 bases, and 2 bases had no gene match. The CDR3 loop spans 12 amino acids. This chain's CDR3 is CASSSGQHTQYF. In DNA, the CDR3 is TGCGCCAGCAGCTCGGGACAGCATACGCAGTATTTT.

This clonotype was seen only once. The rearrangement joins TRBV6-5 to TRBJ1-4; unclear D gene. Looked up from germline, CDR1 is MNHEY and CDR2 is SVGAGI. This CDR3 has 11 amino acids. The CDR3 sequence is CASATNEKLFF. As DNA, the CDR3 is TGTGCGAGTGCAACTAATGAAAAACTGTTTTTT.

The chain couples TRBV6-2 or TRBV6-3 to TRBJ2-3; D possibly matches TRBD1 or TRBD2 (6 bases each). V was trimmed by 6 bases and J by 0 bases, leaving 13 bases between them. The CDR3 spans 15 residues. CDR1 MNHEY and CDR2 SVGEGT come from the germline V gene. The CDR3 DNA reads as TGTGCCAGCAGCTACCGGGGGCGAAGCACAGATACGCAGTATTTT. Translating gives CASSYRGRSTDTQYF.

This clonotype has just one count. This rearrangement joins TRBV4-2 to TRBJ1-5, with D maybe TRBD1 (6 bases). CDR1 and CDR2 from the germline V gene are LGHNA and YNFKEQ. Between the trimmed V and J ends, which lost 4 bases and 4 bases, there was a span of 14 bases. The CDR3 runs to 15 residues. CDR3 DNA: TGTGCCAGCAGCCCCTCGGGACACACGAATCAGCCCCAGCATTTT. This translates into CASSPSGHTNQPQHF.

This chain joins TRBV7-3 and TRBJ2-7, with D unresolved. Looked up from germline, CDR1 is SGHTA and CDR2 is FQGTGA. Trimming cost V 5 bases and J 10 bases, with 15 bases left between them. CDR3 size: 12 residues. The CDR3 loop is CASSMDQQKQYF. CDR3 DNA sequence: TGTGCCAGCAGCATGGACCAACAAAAACAGTACTTC.

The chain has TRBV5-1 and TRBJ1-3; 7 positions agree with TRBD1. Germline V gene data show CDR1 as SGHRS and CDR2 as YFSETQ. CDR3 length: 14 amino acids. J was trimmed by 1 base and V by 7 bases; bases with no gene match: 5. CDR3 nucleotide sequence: TGCGCCAGCGCGTCGACAGGGTCTGGAAACACCATATATTTT. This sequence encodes CASASTGSGNTIYF. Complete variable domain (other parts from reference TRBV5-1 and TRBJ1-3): KAGVTQTPRYLIKTRGQQVTLSCSPISGHRSVSWYQQTPGQGLQFLFEYFSETQRNKGNFPGRFSGRQFSNSRSEMNVSTLELGDSALYLCASASTGSGNTIYFGEGSWLTVV.

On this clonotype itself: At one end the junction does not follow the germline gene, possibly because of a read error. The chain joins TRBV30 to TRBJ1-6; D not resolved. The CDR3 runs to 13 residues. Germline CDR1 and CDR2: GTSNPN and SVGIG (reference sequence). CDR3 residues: CAWSVTDDSPPHF. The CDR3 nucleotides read TGTGCCTGGAGTGTAACAGATGATTCACCCCCCCACTTT. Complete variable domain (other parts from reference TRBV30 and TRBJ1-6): SQTIHQWPATLVQPVGSPLSLECTVEGTSNPNLYWYRQAAGRGLQLLFYSVGIGQISSEVPQNLSASRPQDRQFILSSKKLLLSDSGFYLCAWSVTDDSPPHFGNGTRLTVT.

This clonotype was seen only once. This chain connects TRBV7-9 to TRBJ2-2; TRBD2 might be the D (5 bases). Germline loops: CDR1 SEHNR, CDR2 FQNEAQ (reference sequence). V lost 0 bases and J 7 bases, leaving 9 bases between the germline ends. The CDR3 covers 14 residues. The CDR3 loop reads CASSLAVEVGELFF. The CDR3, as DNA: TGTGCCAGCAGCTTAGCTGTGGAGGTCGGGGAGCTGTTTTTT.

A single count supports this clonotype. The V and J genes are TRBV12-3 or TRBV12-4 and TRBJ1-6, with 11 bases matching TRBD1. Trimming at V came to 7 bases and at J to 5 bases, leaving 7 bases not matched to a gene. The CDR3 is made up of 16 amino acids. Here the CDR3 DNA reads TGTGCCAGCACCGGACAGGGGGCGCTGGATAATTCACCCCTCCACTTT. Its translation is CASTGQGALDNSPLHF.

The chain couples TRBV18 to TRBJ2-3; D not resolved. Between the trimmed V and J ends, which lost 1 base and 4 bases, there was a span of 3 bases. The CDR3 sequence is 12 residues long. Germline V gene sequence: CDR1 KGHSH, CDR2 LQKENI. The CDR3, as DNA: TGTGCCAGCTCACCACGATCAGATACGCAGTATTTT. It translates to CASSPRSDTQYF. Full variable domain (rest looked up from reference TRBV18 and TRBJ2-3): NAGVMQNPRHLVRRRGQEARLRCSPMKGHSHVYWYRQLPEEGLKFMVYLQKENIIDESGMPKERFSAEFPKEGPSILRIQQVVRGDSAAYFCASSPRSDTQYFGPGTRLTVL.

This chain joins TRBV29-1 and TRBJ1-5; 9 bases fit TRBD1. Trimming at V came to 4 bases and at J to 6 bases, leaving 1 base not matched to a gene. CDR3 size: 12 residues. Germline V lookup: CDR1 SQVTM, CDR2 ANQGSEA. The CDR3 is CSVGDRVQPQHF. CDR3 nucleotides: TGCAGCGTTGGGGACAGGGTTCAGCCCCAGCATTTT.

The CDR3 loop reads CASSLVNGPYEQYF. The CDR3, as DNA: TGTGCCAGCAGCTTAGTCAACGGTCCCTACGAGCAGTACTTC. This chain joins TRBV7-2 and TRBJ2-7, with D uncertain. V was cut by 1 base and J by 2 bases, with 9 bases left in between. This CDR3 has 14 amino acids. CDR1 and CDR2 from the germline V gene are SGHTA and FQGNSA.

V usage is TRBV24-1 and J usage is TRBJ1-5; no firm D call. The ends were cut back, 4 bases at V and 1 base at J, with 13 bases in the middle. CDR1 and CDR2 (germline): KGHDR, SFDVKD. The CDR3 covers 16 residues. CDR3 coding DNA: TGTGCCACCAGTGAGAGCGGGATCACGAGCAATCAGCCCCAGCATTTT. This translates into CATSESGITSNQPQHF.

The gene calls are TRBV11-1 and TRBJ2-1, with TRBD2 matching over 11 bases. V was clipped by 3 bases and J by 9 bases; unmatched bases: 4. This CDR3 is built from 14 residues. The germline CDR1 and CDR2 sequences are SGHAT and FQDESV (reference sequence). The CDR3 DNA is TGTGCCAGCAGCTTTAGCGGGGGGGAGACTGAGCAGTTCTTC. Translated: CASSFSGGETEQFF.

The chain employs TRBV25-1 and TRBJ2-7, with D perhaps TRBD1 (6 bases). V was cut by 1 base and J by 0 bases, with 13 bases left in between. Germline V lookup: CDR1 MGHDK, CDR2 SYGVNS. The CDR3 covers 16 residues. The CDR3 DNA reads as TGTGCCAGCAGTGAATGGGCAGGGGCGAGCTCCTACGAGCAGTACTTC. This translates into CASSEWAGASSYEQYF.